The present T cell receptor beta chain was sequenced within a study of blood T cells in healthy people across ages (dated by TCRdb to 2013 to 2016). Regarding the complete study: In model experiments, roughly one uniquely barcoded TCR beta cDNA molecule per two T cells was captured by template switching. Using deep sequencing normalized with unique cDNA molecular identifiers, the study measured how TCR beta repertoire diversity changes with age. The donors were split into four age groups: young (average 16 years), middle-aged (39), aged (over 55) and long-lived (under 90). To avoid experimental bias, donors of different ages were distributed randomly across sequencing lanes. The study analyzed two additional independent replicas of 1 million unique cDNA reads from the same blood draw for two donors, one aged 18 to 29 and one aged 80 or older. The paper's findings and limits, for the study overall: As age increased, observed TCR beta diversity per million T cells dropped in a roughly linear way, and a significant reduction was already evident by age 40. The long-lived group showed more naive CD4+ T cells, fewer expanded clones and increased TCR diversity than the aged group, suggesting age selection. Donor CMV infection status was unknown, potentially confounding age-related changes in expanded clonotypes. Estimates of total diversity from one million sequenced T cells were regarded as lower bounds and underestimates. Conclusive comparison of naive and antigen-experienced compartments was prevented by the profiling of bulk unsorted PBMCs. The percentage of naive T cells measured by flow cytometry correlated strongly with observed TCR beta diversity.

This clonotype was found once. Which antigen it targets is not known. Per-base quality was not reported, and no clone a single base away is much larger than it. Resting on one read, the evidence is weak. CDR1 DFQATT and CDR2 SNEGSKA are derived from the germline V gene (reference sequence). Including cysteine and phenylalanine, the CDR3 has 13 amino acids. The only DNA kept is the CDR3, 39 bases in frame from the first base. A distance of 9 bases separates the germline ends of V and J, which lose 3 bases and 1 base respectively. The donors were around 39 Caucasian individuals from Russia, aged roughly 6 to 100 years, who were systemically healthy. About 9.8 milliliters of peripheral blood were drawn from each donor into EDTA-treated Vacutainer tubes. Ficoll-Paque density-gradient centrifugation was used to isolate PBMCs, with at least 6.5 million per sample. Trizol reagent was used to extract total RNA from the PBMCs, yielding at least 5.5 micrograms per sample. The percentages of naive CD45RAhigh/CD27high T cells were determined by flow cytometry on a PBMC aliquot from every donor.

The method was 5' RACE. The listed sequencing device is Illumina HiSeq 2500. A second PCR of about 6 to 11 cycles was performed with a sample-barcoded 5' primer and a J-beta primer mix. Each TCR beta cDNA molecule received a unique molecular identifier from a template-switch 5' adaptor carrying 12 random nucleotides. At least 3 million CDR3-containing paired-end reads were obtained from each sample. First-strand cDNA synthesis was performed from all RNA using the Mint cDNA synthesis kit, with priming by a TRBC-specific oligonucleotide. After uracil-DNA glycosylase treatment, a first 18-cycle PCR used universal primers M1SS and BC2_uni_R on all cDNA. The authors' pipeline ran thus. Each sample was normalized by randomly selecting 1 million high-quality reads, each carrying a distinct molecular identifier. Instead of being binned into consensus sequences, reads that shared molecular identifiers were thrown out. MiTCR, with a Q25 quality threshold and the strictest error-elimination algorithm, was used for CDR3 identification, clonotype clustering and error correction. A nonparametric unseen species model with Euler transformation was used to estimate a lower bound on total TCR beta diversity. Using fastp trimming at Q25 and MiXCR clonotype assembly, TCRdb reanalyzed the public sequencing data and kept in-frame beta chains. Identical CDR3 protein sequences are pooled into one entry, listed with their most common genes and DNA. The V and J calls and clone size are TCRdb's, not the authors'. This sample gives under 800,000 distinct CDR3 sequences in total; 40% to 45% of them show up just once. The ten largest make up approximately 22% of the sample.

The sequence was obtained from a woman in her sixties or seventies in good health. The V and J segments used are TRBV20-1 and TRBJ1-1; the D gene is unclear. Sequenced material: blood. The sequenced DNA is TGCAGTGCTAGCACAGCTCAGAACACTGAAGCTTTCTTT. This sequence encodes CSASTAQNTEAFF.